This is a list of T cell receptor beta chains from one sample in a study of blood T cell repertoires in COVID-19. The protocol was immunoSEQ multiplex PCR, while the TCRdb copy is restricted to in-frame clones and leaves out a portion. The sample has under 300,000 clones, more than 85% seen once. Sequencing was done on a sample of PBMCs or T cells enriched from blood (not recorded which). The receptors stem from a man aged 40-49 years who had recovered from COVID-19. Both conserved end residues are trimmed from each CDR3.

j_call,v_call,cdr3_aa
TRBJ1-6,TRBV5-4,ASSQGTSPLH
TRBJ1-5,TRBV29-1,SVQQGNQPQH
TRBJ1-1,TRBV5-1,ASSPRDGTEAF
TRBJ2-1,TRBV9,ASSDLANNEQF
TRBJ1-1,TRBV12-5,ASGLIAEAF
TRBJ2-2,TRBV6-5,ASSYSSGSYTGELF
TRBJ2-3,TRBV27,ASSFRRGTADTQY
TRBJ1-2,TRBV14,ASSPDRGRRLYGYT
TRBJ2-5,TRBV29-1,SVGPGEMETQY
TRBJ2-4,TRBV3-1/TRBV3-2,ASSQADRAFQY
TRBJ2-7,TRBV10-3,AISESGLSYEQY
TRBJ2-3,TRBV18,ASSPDRTDTQY
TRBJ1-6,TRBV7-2,ASSLVAGVDNSPLH
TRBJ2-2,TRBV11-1,ASSHTGRNTGELF
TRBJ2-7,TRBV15,ATSRDTRSGDRNSYEQY
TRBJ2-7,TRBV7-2,ASSLTSGDSYEQY
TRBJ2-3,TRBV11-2,ASSLDLPSTDTQY
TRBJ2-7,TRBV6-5,ASSPLLDSVYEQY
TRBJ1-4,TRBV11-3,ASSLRTGRKEKLF
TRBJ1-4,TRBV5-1,ASSSGSRVGQEKLF
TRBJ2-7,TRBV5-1,ASSLARSPTSYEQY
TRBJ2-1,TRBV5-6,ASSSRQGRHYNEQF
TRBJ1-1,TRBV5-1,ASSLAGIMNTEAF
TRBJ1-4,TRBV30,AWTRDRREKLF
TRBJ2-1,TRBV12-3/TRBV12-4,ASSLGRAGEQF
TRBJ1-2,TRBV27,ASSWEFQPRNYGYT
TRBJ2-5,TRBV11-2,ASSRTSGTTQETQY
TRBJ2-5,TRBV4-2,ASSPTSGRETQY
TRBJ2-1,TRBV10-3,AISEEEEQF
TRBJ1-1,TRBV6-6,ASSLDRNTEAF
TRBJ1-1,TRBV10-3,AIQGAIRGTEAF
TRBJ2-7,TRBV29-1,SVEVQGSEQY
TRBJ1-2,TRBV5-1,ASSLLGQSLKNYGYT
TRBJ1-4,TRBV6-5,ATLSGTAGEKLF
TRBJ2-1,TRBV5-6,ASSRVRGWGGEYNEQF
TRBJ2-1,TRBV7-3,ASSTLGTVFYEQF
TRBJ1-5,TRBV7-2,ASSPWTGNSNQPQH
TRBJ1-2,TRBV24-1,ATSDATPGTGNGGFNYGYT
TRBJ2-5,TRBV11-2,ASSASPTTQETQY
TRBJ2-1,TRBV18,ASSPRAYGVADNEQF
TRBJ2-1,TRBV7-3,ASSRTNTGGNEQF
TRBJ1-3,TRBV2,ASTPRTSGNTIY
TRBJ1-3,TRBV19,ASKDRGSGNTIY
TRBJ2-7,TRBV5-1,ASSEEGQGAYEQY
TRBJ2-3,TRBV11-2,ASSNRADTQY
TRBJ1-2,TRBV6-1,ASSDRQGATDGYT
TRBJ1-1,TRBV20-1,SAGGITEAF
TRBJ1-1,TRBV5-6,ASSLEQHTEAF
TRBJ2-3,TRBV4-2,ASSHTTSGAGDTQY
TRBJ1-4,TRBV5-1,ASSYMGGTNEKLF
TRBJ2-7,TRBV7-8,ASSYKRISSYEQY
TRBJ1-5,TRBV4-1,ASSQGVTFSNQPQH